Each of the 9 T cell receptor beta chains below was sequenced from the same sample in a study of T cell responses to AZD1222 COVID-19 vaccine. The table came from immunoSEQ multiplex PCR; TCRdb's copy has only in-frame clones and leaves some out. The table has 65,000 to 85,000 clones, roughly nine tenths seen once. The input for sequencing was peripheral blood, taken on day 0 of AZD1222 vaccination. These receptor sequences come from an adult in good health.

The rearrangement uses TRBV28 and TRBJ1-6, with 9 bases matching TRBD1. Trimming at V came to 2 bases and at J to 0 bases, leaving 8 bases not matched to a gene. The CDR3 covers 19 residues. The germline CDR1 and CDR2 sequences are MDHEN and SYDVKM. The CDR3 here is CASSLIKGTGFSYNSPLHF. Here the CDR3 DNA reads TGTGCCAGCAGTTTAATAAAAGGGACAGGGTTCTCCTATAATTCACCCCTCCACTTT.

DNA of the CDR3: TGTGCCACCAGTGATTCGGGACAGGGGCGCACCGGGGAGCTGTTTTTT. This translates into CATSDSGQGRTGELFF. The rearrangement joins TRBV24-1 to TRBJ2-2; 10 nucleotides agree with TRBD1. The CDR3 sequence is 16 residues long. CDR1 and CDR2 from the germline V gene are KGHDR and SFDVKD. Trimming took 2 bases from V and 4 from J; bases not matched to a gene: 3.

V usage is TRBV3-1 (or the pseudogene TRBV3-2) and J usage is TRBJ2-7; D is unresolved. From germline, CDR1 is LGHDT and CDR2 YNNKEL (reference sequence). The length of the CDR3 is 12 residues. V lost 3 bases to trimming and J lost 2 bases, with 5 bases between them. The CDR3 here is CASSHAAYEQYF. Here the CDR3 DNA reads TGTGCCAGCAGCCATGCCGCCTACGAGCAGTACTTC.

The chain carries TRBV7-6 and TRBJ2-7; 10 bases line up with TRBD1. There are 18 residues in the CDR3. Germline-derived CDR1 and CDR2 are SGHVS and FNYEAQ. Trimming cost V 2 bases and J 0 bases; bases outside gene matches: 10. CDR3 sequence: CASSLSPGTGVFSYEQYF. The CDR3 DNA reads as TGTGCCAGCAGCTTAAGTCCCGGGACAGGGGTTTTCTCCTACGAGCAGTACTTC.

This chain's CDR3 is CASSTNSGAYNEQFF. Here the CDR3 DNA reads TGTGCCAGCAGCACCAACTCCGGGGCCTACAATGAGCAGTTCTTC. The chain uses TRBV5-5 and TRBJ2-1, with D tentatively TRBD2 (5 bases). Trimming took off 4 bases at V and 2 bases at J, with 13 bases between the two ends. Germline lookup yields CDR1 SGHKS and CDR2 YYEKEE (reference sequence). This CDR3 is built from 15 residues. Based on the CDR3 plus reference TRBV5-5 and TRBJ2-1, the full variable domain is DAGVTQSPTHLIKTRGQQVTLRCSPISGHKSVSWYQQVLGQGPQFIFQYYEKEERGRGNFPDRFSARQFPNYSSELNVNALLLGDSALYLCASSTNSGAYNEQFFGPGTRLTVL.

This chain joins TRBV19 and TRBJ1-5, with D perhaps TRBD1 (6 bases). The CDR3 loop spans 15 amino acids. Trimming took 3 bases from V and 2 from J, leaving 11 bases between them. CDR1 and CDR2 from the germline V gene are LNHDA and SQIVND (reference sequence). The CDR3 loop reads CASSMAAGGNQPQHF. For the CDR3, the DNA is TGTGCCAGTAGTATGGCGGCAGGGGGCAATCAGCCCCAGCATTTT. Variable domain in full (rest from reference TRBV19 and TRBJ1-5): DGGITQSPKYLFRKEGQNVTLSCEQNLNHDAMYWYRQDPGQGLRLIYYSQIVNDFQKGDIAEGYSVSREKKESFPLTVTSAQKNPTAFYLCASSMAAGGNQPQHFGDGTRLSIL.

V usage is TRBV27 and J usage is TRBJ1-6; D ambiguous. The CDR3 covers 13 residues. In germline, CDR1 is MNHEY, CDR2 SMNVEV (reference sequence). V was pared by 3 bases and J by 8 bases, with 8 bases between. CDR3 in DNA: TGTGCCAGCAGTTTCGGGTCCCATTCACCCCTCCACTTT. Its protein product is CASSFGSHSPLHF.

The rearrangement links TRBV12-3 or TRBV12-4 to TRBJ1-3; no reliable D call. The V end lost 9 bases, the J end lost 3 bases, and 12 bases lay between the germline ends. The length of the CDR3 is 13 residues. CDR3 amino acids: CASCFLGGNTIYF. The CDR3 DNA reads as TGTGCCAGTTGTTTTTTAGGTGGAAACACCATATATTTT.

J is TRBJ1-5 and V is TRBV19; 7 nucleotides agree with TRBD1. The V gene's germline CDR1 is LNHDA and CDR2 SQIVND (reference sequence). The junction had 11 bases not matched to a gene; V was cut back by 6 bases and J by 3 bases. The CDR3 has 16 residues. CDR3 sequence: CASSRDSAVFNQPQHF. The CDR3 DNA sequence: TGTGCCAGTAGCCGGGACAGCGCTGTTTTCAATCAGCCCCAGCATTTT.